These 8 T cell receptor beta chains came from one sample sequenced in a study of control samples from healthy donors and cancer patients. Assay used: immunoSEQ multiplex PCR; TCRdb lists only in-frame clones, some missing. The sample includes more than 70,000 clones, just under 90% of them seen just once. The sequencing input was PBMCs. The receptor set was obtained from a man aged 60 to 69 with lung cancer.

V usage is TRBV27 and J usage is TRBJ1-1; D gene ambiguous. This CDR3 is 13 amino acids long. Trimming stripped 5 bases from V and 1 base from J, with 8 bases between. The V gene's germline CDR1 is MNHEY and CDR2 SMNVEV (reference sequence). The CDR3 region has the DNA TGTGCCAGCAGTAGTCAGCGGAACACTGAAGCTTTCTTT. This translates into CASSSQRNTEAFF.

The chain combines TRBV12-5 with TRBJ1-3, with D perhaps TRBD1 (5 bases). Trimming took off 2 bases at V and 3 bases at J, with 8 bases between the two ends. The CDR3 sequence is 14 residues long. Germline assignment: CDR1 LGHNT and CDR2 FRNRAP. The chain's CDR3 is CASGLSGGGNTIYF. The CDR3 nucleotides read TGTGCTAGTGGTTTGTCGGGGGGTGGAAACACCATATATTTT.

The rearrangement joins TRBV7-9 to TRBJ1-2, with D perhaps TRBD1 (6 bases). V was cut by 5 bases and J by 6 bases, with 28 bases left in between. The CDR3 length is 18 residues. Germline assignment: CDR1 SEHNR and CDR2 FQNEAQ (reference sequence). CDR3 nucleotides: TGTGCCAGCAGCCCAACAGGGCCCGGGACATCGCGCGGGAATGGCTACACCTTC. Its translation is CASSPTGPGTSRGNGYTF.

The CDR3 is CASSHGRASSYEQYF. CDR3 bases: TGTGCCAGCAGCCATGGCAGAGCGAGCTCCTACGAGCAGTACTTC. The chain uses TRBV11-3 and TRBJ2-7; D remains unclear. Trimming removed 5 bases from V and 0 bases from J, with 14 bases in between. The CDR3 has 15 residues. Germline V gene data show CDR1 as SGHNT and CDR2 as YENEEA.

The CDR3 here is CASSPQGGNTEAFF. The CDR3 nucleotides read TGTGCCAGCAGTCCGCAGGGGGGGAACACTGAAGCTTTCTTT. The chain is built from TRBV6-6 and TRBJ1-1; 7 positions match TRBD1. The germline CDR1 and CDR2 sequences are MNHNY and SVGAGI (reference sequence). CDR3 length: 14 residues. V lost 5 bases to trimming and J lost 1 base; unmatched junction nucleotides: 4.

In DNA, the CDR3 is TGTGCCAGCAGTATCTCTGATACGCAGTATTTT. Its protein product is CASSISDTQYF. This chain joins TRBV2 and TRBJ2-3; D not certain. The V and J ends lost 5 bases and 6 bases respectively, with 6 bases between them. The V gene's germline CDR1 is SNHLY and CDR2 FYNNEI. This CDR3 spans 11 amino acids.

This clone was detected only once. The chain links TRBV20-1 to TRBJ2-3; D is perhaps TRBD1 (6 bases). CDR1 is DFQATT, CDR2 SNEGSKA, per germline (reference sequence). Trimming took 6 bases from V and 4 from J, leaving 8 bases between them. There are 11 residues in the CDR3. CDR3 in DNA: TGCAGTGCGGGACATTCAGATACGCAGTATTTT. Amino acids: CSAGHSDTQYF.

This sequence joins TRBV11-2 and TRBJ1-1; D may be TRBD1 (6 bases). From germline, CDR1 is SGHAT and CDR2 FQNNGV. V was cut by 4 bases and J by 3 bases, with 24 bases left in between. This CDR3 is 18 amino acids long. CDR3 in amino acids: CASSSDSGASLIYTEAFF. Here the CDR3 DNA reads TGTGCCAGCAGCTCCGACTCAGGGGCTTCGCTTATCTACACTGAAGCTTTCTTT. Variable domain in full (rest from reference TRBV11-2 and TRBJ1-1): EAGVAQSPRYKIIEKRQSVAFWCNPISGHATLYWYQQILGQGPKLLIQFQNNGVVDDSQLPKDRFSAERLKGVDSTLKIQPAKLEDSAVYLCASSSDSGASLIYTEAFFGQGTRLTVV.